This TCR beta chain was sequenced in a study of blood T cell repertoires in COVID-19. Study in general: The United States, Italy and Spain supplied acute and convalescent COVID-19 samples. PBMCs, B-cell-depleted T cells, or T cells were the source of the cDNA or gDNA that made up the material.

Libraries were prepared by immunoSEQ multiplex PCR; TCRdb keeps only in-frame clonotypes and omits some of them. The sample lists about 78,000 clones, around 86% occurring once. This clone occurred once. The CDR3 covers 16 residues. J lost 7 bases, V lost 2 bases, and 13 bases had no gene match. The chain carries TRBV5-3 and TRBJ1-1; 8 bases map to TRBD1. TRBV5-3 is an ORF, and what it does is uncertain. The TCR comes from a man in his fifties or sixties with active or convalescent COVID-19. The material sequenced was peripheral blood. This chain's CDR3 is CARSLEFKQGVLEAFF. The CDR3 region has the DNA TGTGCCAGAAGCTTAGAGTTTAAACAGGGGGTTCTTGAAGCTTTCTTT.